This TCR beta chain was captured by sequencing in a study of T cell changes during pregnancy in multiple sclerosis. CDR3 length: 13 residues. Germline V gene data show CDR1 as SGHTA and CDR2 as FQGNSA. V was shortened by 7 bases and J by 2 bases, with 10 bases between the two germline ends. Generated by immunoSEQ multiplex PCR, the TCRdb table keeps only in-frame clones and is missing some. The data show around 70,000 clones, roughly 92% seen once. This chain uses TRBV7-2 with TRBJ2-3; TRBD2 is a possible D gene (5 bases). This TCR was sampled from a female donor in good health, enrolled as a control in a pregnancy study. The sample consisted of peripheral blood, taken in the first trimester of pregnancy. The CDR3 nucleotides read TGTGCCAGCACGGGGTTACCCACAGATACGCAGTATTTT. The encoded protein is CASTGLPTDTQYF.